This TCR beta chain emerged from a study of blood T cells in healthy people across ages. This clonotype has a handful of counts. Trimming took off 6 bases at V and 3 bases at J, with 9 bases between the two ends. Germline V gene data show CDR1 as DFQATT and CDR2 as SNEGSKA (reference sequence). The CDR3 has 11 amino acids. Next came a second PCR, run for about 7 to 12 cycles, which used a sample-barcoded 5' primer along with a J-beta primer mix. From the 5' RACE reads, TCRdb called clonotypes with MiXCR, one entry per CDR3 protein. The repertoire consists of hundreds of thousands of distinct CDR3 sequences, with 56% occurring once and the leading ten covering around 24%.

Sequencing was carried out using blood. This TCR derives from a man aged 40-55 years in good health. The genes are TRBV20-1 and TRBJ2-7; no clear D gene. CDR3 sequence: CSAPTDYEQYF. The CDR3 DNA reads TGCAGTGCCCCAACCGACTACGAGCAGTACTTC.